These T cell receptor beta chains were read from a single sample in a study of T cell clonotyping in hematopoietic cell transplantation. TCRdb's table, derived via immunoSEQ multiplex PCR, lists solely in-frame clones and lacks some. Of about 11,000 clones in the sample, 85% to 95% are singletons; the top ten hold around 0.8%. Source material: peripheral blood mononuclear cells. These receptors all come from a woman in her forties or fifties in good health. Some clones in this sample may be carry-over from other donors' samples. Each CDR3 is given with its conserved first and last residue. Fields, in order: V gene, D gene, clone size, J gene, CDR3 protein, CDR3 DNA. D genes are given only for firm matches. For some rows the clone size is stated as once, few or many, or as a class when expanded; others skip it.

TRBV6-5,NA,few,TRBJ1-6,CASSWFQGGSPLHF,TGTGCCAGCAGTTGGTTCCAGGGAGGTTCACCCCTCCACTTT
TRBV7-3,NA,NA,TRBJ2-3,CASSLTGPDTQYF,TGTGCCAGCAGCTTAACGGGTCCAGATACGCAGTATTTT
TRBV28,TRBD1,NA,TRBJ1-5,CASKSWDSKNQPQHF,TGTGCCAGCAAATCTTGGGACAGCAAGAATCAGCCCCAGCATTTT
TRBV25-1,TRBD1,NA,TRBJ2-7,CASSDRGQLRSEQYF,TGTGCCAGCAGTGACAGGGGGCAACTTCGGAGCGAGCAGTACTTC
TRBV7-8,TRBD1,NA,TRBJ1-2,CASSRQGRNYGYTF,TGTGCCAGCAGTCGACAGGGGCGTAACTATGGCTACACCTTC
TRBV7-2,NA,NA,TRBJ2-7,CASSLTGYEQYF,TGTGCCAGCAGCTTAACCGGATACGAGCAGTACTTC
TRBV10-3,TRBD1,NA,TRBJ2-2,CATLTGTGGARELFF,TGTGCCACCCTAACCGGGACAGGGGGCGCTCGGGAGCTGTTTTTT
TRBV6-1,NA,NA,TRBJ1-2,CASRPWRYGYTF,TGTGCCAGCAGACCATGGAGGTATGGCTACACCTTC
TRBV30,NA,NA,TRBJ1-1,CAWMTGLNTEAFF,TGTGCCTGGATGACAGGACTGAACACTGAAGCTTTCTTT
TRBV2,NA,NA,TRBJ1-5,CASSLVPDSNQPQHF,TGTGCCAGCAGCCTGGTTCCGGATAGCAATCAGCCCCAGCATTTT
TRBV18,NA,NA,TRBJ1-6,CASSPPVPLNSPLHF,TGTGCCAGCTCACCACCGGTGCCGTTAAATTCACCCCTCCACTTT
TRBV7-3,NA,NA,TRBJ2-1,CASSLVSGWSNEQFF,TGTGCCAGCAGCTTAGTTTCTGGATGGAGCAATGAGCAGTTCTTC
TRBV6-1,NA,NA,TRBJ1-1,CASSEEPNTEAFF,TGTGCCAGCAGTGAAGAACCAAACACTGAAGCTTTCTTT
TRBV4-1,NA,NA,TRBJ1-4,CASSQAGGFGLGKLFF,TGCGCCAGCAGCCAAGCGGGTGGGTTCGGCTTGGGGAAACTGTTTTTT
TRBV12-1,NA,few,TRBJ2-7,CASSFLGDEQYF,TGTGCCAGCAGCTTTCTCGGGGACGAGCAGTACTTC
TRBV5-1,NA,NA,TRBJ2-5,CASTFWTMQETQYF,TGCGCCAGCACGTTTTGGACTATGCAGGAGACCCAGTACTTC
TRBV6-5,NA,NA,TRBJ2-1,CASSYSSGPYNEQFF,TGTGCCAGCAGTTACTCTAGCGGACCCTACAATGAGCAGTTCTTC
TRBV11-2,NA,NA,TRBJ1-1,CASSTGPEAFF,TGTGCCAGCTCGACAGGCCCTGAAGCTTTCTTT
TRBV28,NA,NA,TRBJ2-7,CASSLRGYRHEQYF,TGTGCCAGCAGTTTACGTGGGTACAGGCACGAGCAGTACTTC
TRBV4-3,TRBD1,few,TRBJ1-5,CASSQDVGTDFYQPQHF,TGCGCCAGCAGCCAAGATGTTGGGACAGACTTCTATCAGCCCCAGCATTTT
TRBV2,NA,NA,TRBJ1-2,CASSEYGRANYGYTF,TGTGCCAGCAGTGAATATGGCAGGGCGAACTATGGCTACACCTTC
TRBV30,TRBD2,NA,TRBJ2-3,CAYSLAGGSDTQYF,TGTGCCTACTCACTAGCGGGGGGATCAGATACGCAGTATTTT
TRBV6-5,TRBD2,NA,TRBJ2-7,CASSPRGGAYEQYF,TGTGCCAGCAGTCCCCGGGGGGGGGCCTACGAGCAGTACTTC
TRBV7-6,NA,NA,TRBJ2-5,CASSLSVAGFYQETQYF,TGTGCCAGCAGCTTAAGTGTTGCGGGGTTTTACCAAGAGACCCAGTACTTC
TRBV6-5,NA,NA,TRBJ2-5,CASNTAEETQYF,TGTGCCAGCAACACTGCCGAAGAGACCCAGTACTTC
TRBV7-2,NA,few,TRBJ1-1,CASSLAFGMAGGAFF,TGTGCCAGCAGCTTAGCCTTCGGGATGGCCGGGGGAGCTTTCTTT
TRBV28,NA,NA,TRBJ2-6,CASSSLVGSFTNVLTF,TGTGCCAGCAGTTCGTTAGTGGGCTCCTTTACCAACGTCCTGACTTTC
TRBV5-1,TRBD1,NA,TRBJ1-1,CASSSRGQIMNTEAFF,TGCGCCAGCAGCTCCAGGGGGCAGATCATGAACACTGAAGCTTTCTTT
TRBV4-3,NA,NA,TRBJ2-2,CASSQAGYRTGELFF,TGCGCCAGCAGCCAAGCAGGGTATCGCACCGGGGAGCTGTTTTTT
TRBV9,TRBD1,NA,TRBJ2-7,CASSIAGTGVYEQYF,TGTGCCAGCAGTATCGCGGGGACAGGGGTCTACGAGCAGTACTTC
TRBV30,NA,NA,TRBJ1-2,CAWRVERNYGYTF,TGTGCCTGGAGAGTAGAACGTAACTATGGCTACACCTTC
TRBV4-1,NA,NA,TRBJ1-1,CASSQDRGLRAFF,TGCGCCAGCAGCCAGGACAGAGGGCTTAGAGCTTTCTTT
TRBV19,NA,NA,TRBJ1-6,CASGSNYNSPLHF,TGTGCCAGTGGCAGCAACTATAATTCACCCCTCCACTTT
TRBV5-1,NA,few,TRBJ1-2,CASSSPSKSEGYTF,TGCGCCAGCAGCTCCCCGTCTAAGTCAGAAGGCTACACCTTC
TRBV4-2,NA,NA,TRBJ1-3,CASSQALQNRNTIYF,TGTGCCAGCAGCCAAGCTTTGCAGAATCGAAACACCATATATTTT
TRBV4-2,TRBD1,NA,TRBJ1-1,CASSQDLDRGKTEAFF,TGTGCCAGCAGCCAAGATTTGGACAGGGGGAAAACTGAAGCTTTCTTT
TRBV19,NA,NA,TRBJ2-5,CASSSDAHQETQYF,TGTGCCAGTAGTAGTGACGCTCACCAAGAGACCCAGTACTTC
TRBV28,NA,NA,TRBJ1-6,CASRWGDNSPLHF,TGTGCCAGCAGGTGGGGGGATAATTCACCCCTCCACTTT
TRBV7-8,NA,NA,TRBJ1-3,CASSDVGSGNTIYF,TGTGCCAGCAGCGACGTAGGATCTGGAAACACCATATATTTT
TRBV5-8,NA,NA,TRBJ1-1,CASSLLAFF,TGTGCCAGCAGCTTGCTGGCTTTCTTT
TRBV28,NA,once,TRBJ1-2,CASRWSNYGYTF,TGTGCCAGCAGATGGTCTAACTATGGCTACACCTTC
TRBV4-3,NA,once,TRBJ1-1,CASSRDGNTEAFF,TGCGCCAGCAGCCGCGACGGGAACACTGAAGCTTTCTTT
TRBV28,NA,NA,TRBJ1-6,CASSFASPLHF,TGTGCCAGCAGTTTCGCTTCACCCCTCCACTTT
TRBV4-1,NA,NA,TRBJ2-5,CASSHLQGTPETQYF,TGCGCCAGCAGCCACCTCCAAGGGACCCCTGAGACCCAGTACTTC
TRBV11-3,TRBD1,once,TRBJ2-1,CASSSGTGSYEQFF,TGTGCCAGCAGCTCCGGGACAGGATCATATGAGCAGTTCTTC